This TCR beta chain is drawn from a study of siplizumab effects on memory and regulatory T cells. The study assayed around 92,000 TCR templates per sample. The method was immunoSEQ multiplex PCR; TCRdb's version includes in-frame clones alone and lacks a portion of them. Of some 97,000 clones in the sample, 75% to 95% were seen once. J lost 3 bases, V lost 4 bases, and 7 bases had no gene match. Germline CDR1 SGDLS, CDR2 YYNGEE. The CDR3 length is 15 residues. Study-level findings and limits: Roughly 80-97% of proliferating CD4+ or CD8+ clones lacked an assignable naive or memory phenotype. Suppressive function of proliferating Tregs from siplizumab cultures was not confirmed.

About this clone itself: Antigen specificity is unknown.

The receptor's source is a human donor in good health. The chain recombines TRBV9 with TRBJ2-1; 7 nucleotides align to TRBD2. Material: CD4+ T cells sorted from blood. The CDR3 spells CASSPREGHYNEQFF. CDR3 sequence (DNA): TGTGCCAGCAGCCCCAGGGAGGGCCACTACAATGAGCAGTTCTTC.